The rows below give T cell receptor beta chains drawn from one sample of a study of T cells in Graves' hyperthyroidism and ophthalmopathy. TCRdb recomputed calls from the multiplex PCR reads with MiXCR, one row per CDR3 protein. The profile shows approximately 520,000 distinct CDR3 sequences, around 21% of them singletons. The specimen sequenced was blood. These receptors were obtained from a man aged 18 to 30 with Graves' hyperthyroidism. Both conserved end residues are part of each CDR3. Each record gives: J gene, clone size, V gene, D gene, CDR3 protein. The D gene is left open where the match is weak. Clone size is given for some rows only: seen once, a few or many times, or a class if the clone is expanded.

TRBJ2-7,.,TRBV20-1,TRBD1,CSAKDRGDYEQYF
TRBJ2-4,.,TRBV13,TRBD1,CASSLGVGTGKNIKYF
TRBJ1-3,many,TRBV9,.,CASSPGKGNTIYF
TRBJ1-3,many,TRBV28,.,CASTLPENTIYF
TRBJ2-4,many,TRBV28,.,CASSPLGGAVIQYF
TRBJ2-4,.,TRBV7-8,.,CASSPSRLAKNIKYF
TRBJ2-5,many,TRBV2,.,CASFKAGGETQYF
TRBJ2-5,many,TRBV12-3/TRBV12-4,.,CASSPPGQAEETQYF
TRBJ2-2,many,TRBV5-1,.,CASSLGETTGELFF
TRBJ1-1,many,TRBV28,TRBD1,CASSFRGRSTEAFF
TRBJ1-2,many,TRBV7-9,.,CASSISGPTHGYTF
TRBJ2-7,many,TRBV7-8,.,CASSLVPGEGYEQYF
TRBJ2-7,few,TRBV20-1,TRBD1,CSAWDSLNSYEQYF
TRBJ1-2,many,TRBV15,.,CATSIGGRVDGYTF
TRBJ1-1,many,TRBV6-1,TRBD1,CASSHRQGWPEAFF
TRBJ1-1,.,TRBV6-5,.,CACSYRVQSLDTEAFF
TRBJ1-2,once,TRBV6-4,TRBD1,CASSLDRDDGYTF
TRBJ2-1,.,TRBV2,TRBD1,CASSRDSGSNEQFF
TRBJ1-5,many,TRBV5-1,.,CPWRFCQPQHF
TRBJ1-2,many,TRBV28,.,CASSISLGPGYTF
TRBJ2-7,.,TRBV9,TRBD2,CASSVRGSGDTEQYF
TRBJ1-5,many,TRBV28,TRBD1,CASSLRQGARQPQHF
TRBJ2-5,many,TRBV11-3,TRBD2,CASTPPGGETQYF
TRBJ1-2,many,TRBV15,.,CATSRGGFNYGYTF
TRBJ2-4,few,TRBV6-5,.,CASSYSWPPGNIQYF
TRBJ2-3,few,TRBV9,TRBD1,CASSAGTGLSTDTQYF
TRBJ2-7,many,TRBV20-1,.,CSAGGGSYEQYF
TRBJ1-6,few,TRBV12-3/TRBV12-4,.,CASTDGRYNSPLHF
TRBJ1-2,.,TRBV6-5,.,CASSYTLGQGYTF
TRBJ2-5,.,TRBV19,.,CASSIGVGQETQYF
TRBJ2-7,few,TRBV6-1,TRBD1,CASSATKQGPVEQYF
TRBJ2-5,.,TRBV7-2,.,CASSRDAKETQYF
TRBJ2-3,many,TRBV15,TRBD2,CATSRDYGGGSTDTQYF
TRBJ1-2,.,TRBV28,.,CASTPLLTRGNYGYTF
TRBJ1-3,many,TRBV12-3/TRBV12-4,TRBD1,CASSPSPGGSGNTIYF
TRBJ1-2,many,TRBV5-1,.,CASSPIQVPSFYGYTF
TRBJ2-7,.,TRBV6-2/TRBV6-3,.,CASRGKGAYEQYF
TRBJ1-2,many,TRBV5-6,.,CASSWGRENYGYTF
TRBJ1-5,many,TRBV12-3/TRBV12-4,.,CASRRAAGTRQPQHF
TRBJ2-5,few,TRBV4-1,.,CASSLQGGGSEETQYF
TRBJ1-6,few,TRBV5-1,.,CASSLLGGSGPLHF
TRBJ2-5,many,TRBV2,.,CASSEAHQETQYF
TRBJ1-2,many,TRBV6-1,.,CASSSGTLDGYTF
TRBJ1-3,many,TRBV6-4,TRBD1,CASSPRGTRDRRSVNTIYF
TRBJ1-1,many,TRBV6-5,.,CASRLGRNTEAFF
TRBJ2-2,many,TRBV27,TRBD1,CASSFGTGSTGELFF
TRBJ2-5,.,TRBV9,.,CASSGPRGGETQYF
TRBJ1-1,many,TRBV5-1,.,CASSPQAGVNTEAFF
TRBJ2-7,.,TRBV5-1,TRBD1,CASSLVDRGLEQHF
TRBJ1-3,many,TRBV7-8,.,CASSFGDTRNTIYF
TRBJ2-5,.,TRBV7-6,TRBD1,CASSLRQGAETQYF
TRBJ2-7,few,TRBV12-3/TRBV12-4,.,CASRLALGATRYEQYF
TRBJ1-2,many,TRBV5-1,.,CASSAGPIENYGYTF
TRBJ1-5,many,TRBV6-5,TRBD1,CASRLGQGHNQPQHF